The clone carrying this T cell receptor beta chain was detected many times. Its cognate antigen is unknown. The sample belongs to a study of CD8 T cells in ankylosing spondylitis. MiXCR was run by TCRdb on the 5' RACE reads, yielding one entry per CDR3 protein. The profile covers about 35,000 distinct CDR3 sequences, with 10% to 13% appearing a single time and roughly a sixth taken by the ten largest. Study-wide points: For ankylosing spondylitis blood, a TCR beta motif of 7 or 8 highly homologous variants appeared characteristic. According to the report, clones linked to the disease were significantly enriched in matched synovial fluid samples taken from ankylosing spondylitis patients.

Sequencing used blood, either unsorted or a sorted T cell fraction (not recorded which). This TCR was recovered from a male donor with ankylosing spondylitis or in good health (not recorded which).

In DNA, the CDR3 is TGTGCCAGCAGTTCGTCGAAGTCCGGGGAGCTGTTTTTT. It is translated as CASSSSKSGELFF. This chain links TRBV28 with TRBJ2-2; D ambiguous. Germline V lookup: CDR1 MDHEN, CDR2 SYDVKM. The CDR3 totals 13 residues. Trimming shortened V by 4 bases and J by 6 bases, and 9 bases separated the two germline ends. Full variable domain (missing parts from reference TRBV28 and TRBJ2-2): DVKVTQSSRYLVKRTGEKVFLECVQDMDHENMFWYRQDPGLGLRLIYFSYDVKMKEKGDIPEGYSVSREKKERFSLILESASTNQTSMYLCASSSSKSGELFFGEGSRLTVL.